The clone carrying this TCR beta chain was observed at least ten times. This sample is drawn from a study of breast tumors, draining lymph nodes, adjacent tissues. TCRdb recomputed calls from the multiplex PCR reads with MiXCR, one row per CDR3 protein. The sample lists about 140,000 distinct CDR3 sequences, roughly 33% occurring once. Breast cancer patients provided tissue from their axillary draining lymph nodes. This receptor was obtained from a female donor with breast cancer. Some clones in this sample may be carry-over from other donors' samples. The material sequenced was axillary lymph node tissue.

This CDR3 is CASSFGSGGKTQYF. The CDR3 nucleotides read TGTGCCAGCAGTTTCGGTAGCGGGGGAAAGACCCAGTACTTC. This sequence joins TRBV28 and TRBJ2-5, with 9 bases matching TRBD2. The CDR3 has 14 residues. The V gene's germline CDR1 is MDHEN and CDR2 SYDVKM. V lost 3 bases and J lost 6; bases outside the gene matches: 5.